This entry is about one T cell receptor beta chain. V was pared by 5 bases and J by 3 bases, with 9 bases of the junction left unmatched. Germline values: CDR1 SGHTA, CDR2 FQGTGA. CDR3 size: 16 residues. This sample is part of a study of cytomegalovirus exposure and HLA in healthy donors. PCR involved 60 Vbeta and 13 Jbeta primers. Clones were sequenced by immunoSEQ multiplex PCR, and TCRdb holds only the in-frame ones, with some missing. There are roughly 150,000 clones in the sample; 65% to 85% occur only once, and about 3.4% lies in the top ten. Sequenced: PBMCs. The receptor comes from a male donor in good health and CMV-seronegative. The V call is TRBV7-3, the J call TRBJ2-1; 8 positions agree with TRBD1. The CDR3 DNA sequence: TGTGCCAGCAGCCATGGGTCAGGGGGCCACTACAATGAGCAGTTCTTC. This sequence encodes CASSHGSGGHYNEQFF.